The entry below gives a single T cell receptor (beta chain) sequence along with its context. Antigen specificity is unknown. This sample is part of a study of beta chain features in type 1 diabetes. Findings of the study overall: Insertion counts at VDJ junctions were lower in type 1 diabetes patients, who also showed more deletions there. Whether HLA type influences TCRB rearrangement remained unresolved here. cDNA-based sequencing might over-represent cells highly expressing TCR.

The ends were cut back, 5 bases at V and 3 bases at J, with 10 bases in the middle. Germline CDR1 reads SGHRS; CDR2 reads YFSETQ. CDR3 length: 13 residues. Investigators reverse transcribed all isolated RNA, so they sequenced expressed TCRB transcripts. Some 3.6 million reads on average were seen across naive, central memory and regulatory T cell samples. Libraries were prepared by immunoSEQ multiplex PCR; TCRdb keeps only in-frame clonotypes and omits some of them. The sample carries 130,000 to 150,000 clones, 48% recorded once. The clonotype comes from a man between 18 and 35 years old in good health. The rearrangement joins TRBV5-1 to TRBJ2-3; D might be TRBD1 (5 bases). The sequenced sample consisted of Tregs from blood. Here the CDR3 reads CASSTGRTDTQYF. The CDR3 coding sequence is TGCGCCAGCAGTACAGGACGGACAGATACGCAGTATTTT.